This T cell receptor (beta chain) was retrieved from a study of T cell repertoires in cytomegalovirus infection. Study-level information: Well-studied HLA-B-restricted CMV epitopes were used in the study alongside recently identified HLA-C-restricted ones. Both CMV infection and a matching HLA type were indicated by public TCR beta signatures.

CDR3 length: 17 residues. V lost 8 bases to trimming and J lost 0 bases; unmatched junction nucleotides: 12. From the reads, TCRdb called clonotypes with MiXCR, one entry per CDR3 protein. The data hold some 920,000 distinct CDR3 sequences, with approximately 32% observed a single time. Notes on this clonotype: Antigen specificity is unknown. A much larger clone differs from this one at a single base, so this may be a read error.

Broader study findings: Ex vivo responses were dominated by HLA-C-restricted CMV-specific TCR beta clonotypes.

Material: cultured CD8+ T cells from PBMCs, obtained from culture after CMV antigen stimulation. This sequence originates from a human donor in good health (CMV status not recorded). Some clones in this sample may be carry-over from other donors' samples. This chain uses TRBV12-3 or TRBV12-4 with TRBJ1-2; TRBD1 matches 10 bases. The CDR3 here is CASGVTGQGPANYGYTF. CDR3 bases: TGTGCCAGCGGTGTGACGGGACAGGGGCCAGCTAACTATGGCTACACCTTC.